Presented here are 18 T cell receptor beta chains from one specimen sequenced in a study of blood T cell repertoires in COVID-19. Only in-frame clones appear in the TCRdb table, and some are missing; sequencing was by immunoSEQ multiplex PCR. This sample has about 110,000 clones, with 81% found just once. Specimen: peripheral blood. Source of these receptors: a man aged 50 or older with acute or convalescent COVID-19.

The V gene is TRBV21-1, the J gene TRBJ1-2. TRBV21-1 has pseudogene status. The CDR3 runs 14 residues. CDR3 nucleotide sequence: TGTGCCAGCAGCAAAGACGGTGAATTCGAGGGCTACACCTTC. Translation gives CASSKDGEFEGYTF.

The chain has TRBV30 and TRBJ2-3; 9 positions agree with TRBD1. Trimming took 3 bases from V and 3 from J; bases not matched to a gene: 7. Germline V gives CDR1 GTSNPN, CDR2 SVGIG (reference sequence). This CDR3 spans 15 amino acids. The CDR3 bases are TGTGCCTGGAGGATGACAGGGGGGTCTACAGATACGCAGTATTTT. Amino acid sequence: CAWRMTGGSTDTQYF.

The CDR3: CASSVTRGSTEAFF. The DNA of the CDR3 is TGTGCCAGCAGTGTCACCCGGGGGTCCACTGAAGCTTTCTTT. The chain joins TRBV27 to TRBJ1-1, with a possible D match to TRBD1 (5 bases). V was cut by 5 bases and J by 4 bases, with 14 bases left in between. Per the germline V gene, CDR1 is MNHEY and CDR2 is SMNVEV (reference sequence). This CDR3 region has 14 residues.

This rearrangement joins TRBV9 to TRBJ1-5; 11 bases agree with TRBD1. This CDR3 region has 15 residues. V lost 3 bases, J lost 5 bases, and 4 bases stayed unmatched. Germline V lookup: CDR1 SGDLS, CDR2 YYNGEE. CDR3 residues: CASSAGQGAYQPQHF. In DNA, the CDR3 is TGTGCCAGCAGCGCCGGACAGGGGGCATATCAGCCCCAGCATTTT. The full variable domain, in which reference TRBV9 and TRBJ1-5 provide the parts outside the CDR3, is DSGVTQTPKHLITATGQRVTLRCSPRSGDLSVYWYQQSLDQGLQFLIQYYNGEERAKGNILERFSAQQFPDLHSELNLSSLELGDSALYFCASSAGQGAYQPQHFGDGTRLSIL.

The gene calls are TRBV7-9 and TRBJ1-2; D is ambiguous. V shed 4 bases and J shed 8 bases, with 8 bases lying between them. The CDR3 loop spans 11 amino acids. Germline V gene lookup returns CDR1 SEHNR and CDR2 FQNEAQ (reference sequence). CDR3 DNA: TGTGCCAGCAGCTCAACGGGAGGCTACACCTTC. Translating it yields CASSSTGGYTF.

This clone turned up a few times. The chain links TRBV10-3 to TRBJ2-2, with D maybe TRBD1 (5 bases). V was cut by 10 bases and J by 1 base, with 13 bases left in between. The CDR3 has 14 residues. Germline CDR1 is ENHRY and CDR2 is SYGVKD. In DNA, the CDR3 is TGTGCCAGTTACAAGGGGCTGAACACCGGGGAGCTGTTTTTT. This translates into CASYKGLNTGELFF.

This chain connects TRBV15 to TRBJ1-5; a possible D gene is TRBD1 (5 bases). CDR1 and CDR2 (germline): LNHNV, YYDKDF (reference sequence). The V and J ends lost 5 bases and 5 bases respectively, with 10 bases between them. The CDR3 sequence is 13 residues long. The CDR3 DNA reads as TGTGCCACCAGCGTGGGGCTGGATCAGCCCCAGCATTTT. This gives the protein CATSVGLDQPQHF.

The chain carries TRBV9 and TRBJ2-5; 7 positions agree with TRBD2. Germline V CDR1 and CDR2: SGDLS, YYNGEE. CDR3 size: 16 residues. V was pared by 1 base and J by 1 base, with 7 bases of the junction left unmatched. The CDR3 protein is CASSVLSGYIQETQYF. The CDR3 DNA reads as TGTGCCAGCAGCGTACTTAGCGGGTATATCCAAGAGACCCAGTACTTC.

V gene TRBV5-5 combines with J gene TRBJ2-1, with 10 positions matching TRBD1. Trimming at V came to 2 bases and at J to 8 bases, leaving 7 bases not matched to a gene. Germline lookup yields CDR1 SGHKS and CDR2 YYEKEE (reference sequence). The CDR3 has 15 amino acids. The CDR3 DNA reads TGTGCCAGCAGCTTCCGGGACAGGGGATTAGATGAGCAGTTCTTC. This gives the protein CASSFRDRGLDEQFF.

The chain's CDR3 is CASSLERTVEQYF. CDR3 nucleotides: TGTGCCAGCAGCTTAGAACGGACTGTTGAGCAGTACTTC. The rearrangement joins TRBV11-2 to TRBJ2-7; D might be TRBD2 (5 bases). Germline CDR1 and CDR2: SGHAT and FQNNGV. This CDR3 has 13 residues. The V end lost 0 bases, the J end lost 7 bases, and 10 bases lay between the germline ends.

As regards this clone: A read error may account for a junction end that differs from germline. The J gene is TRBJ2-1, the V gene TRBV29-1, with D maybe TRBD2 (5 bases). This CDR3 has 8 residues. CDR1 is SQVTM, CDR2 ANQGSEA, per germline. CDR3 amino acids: CSVGLRVF. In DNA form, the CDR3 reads TGCAGCGTCGGGTTGAGGGTCTTC.

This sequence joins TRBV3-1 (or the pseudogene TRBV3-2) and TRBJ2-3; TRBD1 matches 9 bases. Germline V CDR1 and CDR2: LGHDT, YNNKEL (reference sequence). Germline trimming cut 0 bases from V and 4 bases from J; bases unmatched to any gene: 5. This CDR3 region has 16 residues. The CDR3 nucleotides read TGTGCCAGCAGCCAAGATTGGGGACAGGGAGCAGATACGCAGTATTTT. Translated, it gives CASSQDWGQGADTQYF.

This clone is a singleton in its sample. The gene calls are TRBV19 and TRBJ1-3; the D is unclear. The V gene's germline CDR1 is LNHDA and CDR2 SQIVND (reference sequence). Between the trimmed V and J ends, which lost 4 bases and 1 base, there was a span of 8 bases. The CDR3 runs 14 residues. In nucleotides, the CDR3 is TGTGCCAGTAGTAGCGGCGCATCTGGAAACACCATATATTTT. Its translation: CASSSGASGNTIYF.

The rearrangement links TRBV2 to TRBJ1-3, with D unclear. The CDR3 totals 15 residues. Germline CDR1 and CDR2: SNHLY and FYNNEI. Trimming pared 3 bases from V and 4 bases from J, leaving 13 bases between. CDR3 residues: CASSDFLYPGNTIYF. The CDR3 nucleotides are TGTGCCAGCAGTGATTTCCTCTACCCCGGAAACACCATATATTTT.

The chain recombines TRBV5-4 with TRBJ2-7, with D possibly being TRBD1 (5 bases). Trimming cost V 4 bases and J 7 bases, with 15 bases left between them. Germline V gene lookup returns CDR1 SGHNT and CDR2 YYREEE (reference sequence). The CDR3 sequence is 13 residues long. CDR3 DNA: TGTGCCAGCAGCCGCGTAGGGGCTGGGGAGCAGTACTTC. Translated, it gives CASSRVGAGEQYF.

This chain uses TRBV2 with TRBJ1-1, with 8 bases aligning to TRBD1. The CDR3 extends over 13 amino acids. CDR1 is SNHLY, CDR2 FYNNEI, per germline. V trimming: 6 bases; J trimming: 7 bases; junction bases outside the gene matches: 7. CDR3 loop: CASSSGTGNEAFF. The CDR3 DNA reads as TGTGCCAGCAGCTCCGGGACAGGCAATGAAGCTTTCTTT.

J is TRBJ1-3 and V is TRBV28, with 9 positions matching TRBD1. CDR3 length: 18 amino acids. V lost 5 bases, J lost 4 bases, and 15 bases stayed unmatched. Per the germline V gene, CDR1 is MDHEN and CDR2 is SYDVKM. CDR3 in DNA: TGTGCCAGCAGTAATCGCGCCGGGACAGGGCGTGGAGGAAACACCATATATTTT. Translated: CASSNRAGTGRGGNTIYF.

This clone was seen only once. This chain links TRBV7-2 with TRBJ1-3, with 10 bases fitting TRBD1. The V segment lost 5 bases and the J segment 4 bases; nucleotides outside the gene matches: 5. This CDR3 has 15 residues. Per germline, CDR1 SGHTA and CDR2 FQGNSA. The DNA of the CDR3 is TGTGCCAGCAGCCCTGACAGGGGGCCAGGAAACACCATATATTTT. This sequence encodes CASSPDRGPGNTIYF.